What follows is one T cell receptor (beta chain) and its context. What it binds is not known. The sample is drawn from a study of shared clonotypes between healthy human individuals. Investigators spread the genomic DNA of each subset evenly over several immunoSEQ plates. Data came from immunoSEQ multiplex PCR; TCRdb stores just in-frame clones and leaves some out. The sample lists 450,000 to 550,000 clones, 79% occurring once. Study-wide points: The low donor count limited represented genetic and exposure-history diversity.

Healthy HIV-negative adults without recent acute infections or vaccinations served as donors. Unsorted samples drew genomic DNA from tens of millions of PBMCs. This receptor was taken from a woman between 40 and 50 years old in good health. Some clones in this sample may be carry-over from other donors' samples. The sequenced sample was PBMCs.

The DNA of the CDR3 is TGCAGCGTTGACGCCACCGCAGATACGCAGTATTTT. Protein sequence: CSVDATADTQYF. This rearrangement joins TRBV29-1 to TRBJ2-3; D unclear. The CDR3 loop spans 12 amino acids. Germline CDR1 and CDR2: SQVTM and ANQGSEA. The V end was cut by 3 bases, the J end by 4 bases, with 8 bases between.